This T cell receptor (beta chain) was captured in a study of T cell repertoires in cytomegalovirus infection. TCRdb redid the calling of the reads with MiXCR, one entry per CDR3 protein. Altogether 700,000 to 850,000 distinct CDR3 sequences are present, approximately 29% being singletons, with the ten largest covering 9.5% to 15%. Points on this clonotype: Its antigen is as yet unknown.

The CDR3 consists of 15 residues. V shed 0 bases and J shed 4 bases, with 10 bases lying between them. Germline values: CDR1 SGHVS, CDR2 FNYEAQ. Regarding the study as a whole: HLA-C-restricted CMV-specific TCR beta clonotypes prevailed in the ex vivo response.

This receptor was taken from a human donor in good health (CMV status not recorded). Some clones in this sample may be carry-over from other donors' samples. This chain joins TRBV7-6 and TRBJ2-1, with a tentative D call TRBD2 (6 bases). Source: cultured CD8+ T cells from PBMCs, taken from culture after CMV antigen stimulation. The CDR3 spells CASSLASGPYNEQFF. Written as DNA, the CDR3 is TGTGCCAGCAGCTTAGCCAGCGGGCCGTACAATGAGCAGTTCTTC.